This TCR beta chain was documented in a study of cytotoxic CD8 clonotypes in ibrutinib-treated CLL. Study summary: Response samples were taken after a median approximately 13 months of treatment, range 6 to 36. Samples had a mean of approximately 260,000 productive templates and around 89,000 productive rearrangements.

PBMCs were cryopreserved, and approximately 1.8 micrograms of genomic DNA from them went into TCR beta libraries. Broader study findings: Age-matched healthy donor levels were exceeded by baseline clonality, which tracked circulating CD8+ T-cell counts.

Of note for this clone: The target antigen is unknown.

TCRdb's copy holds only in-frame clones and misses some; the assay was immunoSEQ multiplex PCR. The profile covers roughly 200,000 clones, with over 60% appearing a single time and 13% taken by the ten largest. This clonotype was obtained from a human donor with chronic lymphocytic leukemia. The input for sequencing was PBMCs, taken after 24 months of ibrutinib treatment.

The CDR3, as DNA: TGTGCCAGCAGTTACTCCCCGGGACAATTTAGCTACACCTTC. Protein sequence: CASSYSPGQFSYTF. The chain uses TRBV6-5 and TRBJ1-2, with D perhaps matching TRBD1 (6 bases). V lost 0 bases, J lost 9 bases, and 14 bases lay in between. Germline assignment: CDR1 MNHEY and CDR2 SVGAGI. The CDR3 consists of 14 residues.